Shown below are 24 T cell receptor beta chains from a single sample sequenced in a study of early T cells in non-severe SARS-CoV-2 infection. TCRdb processed the 5' RACE reads anew with MiXCR; each CDR3 protein has one entry. The top ten clones hold around 7% of a sample with 48,000 or so distinct CDR3 sequences, 6.2% of them seen once. Source: whole blood, taken at baseline. The receptors stem from an adult who was a healthcare worker with PCR-confirmed SARS-CoV-2 infection or an uninfected control (not recorded which).

This clonotype appeared many times. The J gene is TRBJ2-1, the V gene TRBV10-3, with a weak D call TRBD2 (5 bases). Germline CDR1 and CDR2: ENHRY and SYGVKD. The V end was cut by 11 bases, the J end by 2 bases, with 16 bases between. The CDR3 extends over 14 amino acids. CDR3 DNA sequence: TGTGCCTCCCCAAACTTGGAGGCCTACAATGAGCAGTTCTTC. Protein sequence: CASPNLEAYNEQFF.

The rearrangement links TRBV6-1 to TRBJ2-4, with D perhaps TRBD2 (5 bases). In germline, CDR1 is MNHNS, CDR2 SASEGT. The CDR3 spans 14 residues. V lost 1 base to trimming and J lost 3 bases, with 7 bases between them. CDR3 protein: CASSEGDYKNIQYF. Written as DNA, the CDR3 is TGTGCCAGCAGTGAAGGTGACTACAAAAACATTCAGTACTTC.

This clonotype was seen ten or more times. The rearrangement uses TRBV7-2 and TRBJ1-2; D is ambiguous. Trimming shortened V by 2 bases and J by 4 bases, and 8 bases separated the two germline ends. The CDR3 has 13 amino acids. Per the germline V gene, CDR1 is SGHTA and CDR2 is FQGNSA. The CDR3 sequence is CASSLPSVYGYTF. CDR3 in DNA: TGTGCCAGCAGCTTACCATCAGTCTATGGCTACACCTTC.

This clonotype was counted many times. The rearrangement links TRBV4-2 to TRBJ2-7; D possibly corresponds to TRBD1 (5 bases). The V and J ends lost 1 base and 2 bases respectively, with 12 bases between them. The CDR3 consists of 15 residues. CDR1 is LGHNA, CDR2 YNFKEQ, per germline. The CDR3 spells CASSQGWGSTYEQYF. CDR3 nucleotides: TGTGCCAGCAGCCAAGGATGGGGCTCAACCTACGAGCAGTACTTC.

This clonotype has at least ten counts. The chain carries TRBV6-5 and TRBJ2-1, with 12 nucleotides matching TRBD2. CDR1 is MNHEY, CDR2 SVGAGI, per germline. This CDR3 has 17 residues. V lost 5 bases to trimming and J lost 2 bases; unmatched junction nucleotides: 7. The CDR3 sequence is CASSLGLAGSTYNEQFF. In DNA, the CDR3 is TGTGCCAGCAGTCTCGGACTAGCGGGATCCACCTACAATGAGCAGTTCTTC.

This clonotype was seen a handful of times. This chain joins TRBV4-2 and TRBJ2-1; TRBD1 aligns across 7 bases. Germline V lookup: CDR1 LGHNA, CDR2 YNFKEQ. The CDR3 is made up of 14 amino acids. With 0 bases clipped from V and 9 bases from J, the junction kept 5 bases outside the gene matches. The DNA for the CDR3 is TGTGCCAGCAGCCAAGACGAAGGGGGCAGTGAGCAGTTCTTC. It specifies CASSQDEGGSEQFF.

Ten or more counts support this clonotype. The chain uses TRBV4-3 and TRBJ1-3; the D gene is possibly TRBD1 (6 bases). This CDR3 has 16 residues. Germline V CDR1 and CDR2: LGHNA, YSLEER. Trimming left V 3 bases short and J 0 bases short, with 12 bases between. The CDR3 loop reads CASSQHTGSSGNTIYF. The CDR3 DNA is TGCGCCAGCAGCCAGCACACAGGGAGCTCTGGAAACACCATATATTTT.

The V call is TRBV12-3 or TRBV12-4, the J call TRBJ1-5; 9 bases align to TRBD1. The junction had 9 bases not matched to a gene; V was cut back by 5 bases and J by 7 bases. This CDR3 has 15 residues. As DNA, the CDR3 is TGTGCCAGCAGTCCATCCGGACAGGGGCGCCAGCCCCAGCATTTT. Its protein is CASSPSGQGRQPQHF.

This clonotype has at least ten counts. The chain couples TRBV11-1 to TRBJ1-1, with unresolved D. V lost 10 bases, J lost 5 bases, and 17 bases lay in between. In germline, CDR1 is SGHAT, CDR2 FQDESV (reference sequence). The CDR3 has 13 amino acids. The CDR3 sequence is CANTVRGWTEAFF. The CDR3 DNA is TGTGCCAACACCGTCCGGGGTTGGACTGAAGCTTTCTTT. The whole variable domain, filled in from reference TRBV11-1 and TRBJ1-1, reads EAEVAQSPRYKITEKSQAVAFWCDPISGHATLYWYRQILGQGPELLVQFQDESVVDDSQLPKDRFSAERLKGVDSTLKIQPAELGDSAMYLCANTVRGWTEAFFGQGTRLTVV.

The chain carries TRBV20-1 and TRBJ1-2; 7 bases map to TRBD1. Trimming removed 1 base from V and 1 base from J; junction bases left unmatched: 0. Germline V gene sequence: CDR1 DFQATT, CDR2 SNEGSKA (reference sequence). CDR3 length: 13 residues. The CDR3 sequence: CSARGQGNYGYTF. CDR3 DNA: TGCAGTGCTAGAGGACAGGGTAACTATGGCTACACCTTC.

CDR3 sequence: CASSQGRETDTQYF. The CDR3 coding sequence is TGTGCCAGCAGCCAGGGGAGGGAAACAGATACGCAGTATTTT. The chain has TRBV3-1 and TRBJ2-3; 7 nucleotides agree with TRBD2. The germline CDR1 and CDR2 sequences are LGHDT and YNNKEL (reference sequence). The junction had 3 bases not matched to a gene; V was cut back by 3 bases and J by 3 bases. This CDR3 has 14 residues.

In this sample, this clonotype is medium-sized. The chain recombines TRBV11-2 with TRBJ2-7; D unresolved. V was pared by 1 base and J by 2 bases, with 9 bases between. The CDR3 runs 14 residues. The germline V gene encodes CDR1 SGHAT and CDR2 FQNNGV. CDR3 bases: TGTGCCAGCAGCTTAGCGGGCAGCACCTACGAGCAGTACTTC. This sequence encodes CASSLAGSTYEQYF.

This clonotype was detected many times. The chain couples TRBV11-2 to TRBJ2-3, with D possibly being TRBD1 (5 bases). This CDR3 has 15 amino acids. Trimming pared 5 bases from V and 0 bases from J, leaving 12 bases between. Germline V gives CDR1 SGHAT, CDR2 FQNNGV. CDR3 coding DNA: TGTGCCAGCAGCCCAACAGGATTTAGCACAGATACGCAGTATTTT. Translated, it gives CASSPTGFSTDTQYF.

The table lists this clonotype with many counts. The chain is built from TRBV12-3 or TRBV12-4 and TRBJ2-1, with no clear D. This CDR3 is built from 14 residues. V shed 3 bases and J shed 0 bases, with 6 bases lying between them. For the CDR3, the DNA is TGTGCCAGCAGTTTTTCGGGCTCCTACAATGAGCAGTTCTTC. Residues: CASSFSGSYNEQFF.

This clonotype was counted only a few times. CDR3 DNA: TGCAGCGTTACTCAGTTAGACACCGGGGAGCTGTTTTTT. This sequence encodes CSVTQLDTGELFF. The chain recombines TRBV29-1 with TRBJ2-2; D is unclear. Germline-derived CDR1 and CDR2 are SQVTM and ANQGSEA. V dropped 5 bases and J dropped 3 bases, with 10 bases sitting between them. There are 13 residues in the CDR3.

This clonotype was recorded at least ten times. The chain uses TRBV10-3 and TRBJ1-2, with 10 bases identical to TRBD1. CDR3 length: 15 amino acids. With 4 bases clipped from V and 0 bases from J, the junction kept 2 bases outside the gene matches. Germline V gene lookup returns CDR1 ENHRY and CDR2 SYGVKD. As DNA, the CDR3 is TGTGCCATCAGTGTCGGGACAGGGGCTAACTATGGCTACACCTTC. Its protein is CAISVGTGANYGYTF.

This clonotype was seen a handful of times. The J gene is TRBJ2-3, the V gene TRBV7-9; D is unresolved. CDR3 size: 16 residues. Trimming removed 2 bases at V and 2 bases at J, with 14 bases between. Germline V gives CDR1 SEHNR, CDR2 FQNEAQ (reference sequence). CDR3 sequence: CASSLWRSEATDTQYF. CDR3 nucleotide sequence: TGTGCCAGCAGCTTATGGCGATCCGAAGCCACAGATACGCAGTATTTT. Full variable domain (missing parts from reference TRBV7-9 and TRBJ2-3): DTGVSQNPRHKITKRGQNVTFRCDPISEHNRLYWYRQTLGQGPEFLTYFQNEAQLEKSRLLSDRFSAERPKGSFSTLEIQRTEQGDSAMYLCASSLWRSEATDTQYFGPGTRLTVL.

This clonotype was seen repeatedly, ten times or more. V gene TRBV10-3 combines with J gene TRBJ2-5; possibly TRBD2 for D (5 bases). Trimming took 8 bases from V and 1 from J, leaving 11 bases between them. The CDR3 covers 13 residues. CDR1 is ENHRY and CDR2 is SYGVKD in the germline V gene. This CDR3 is CAIGRGFQETQYF. The CDR3 bases are TGTGCCATCGGTCGCGGGTTCCAAGAGACCCAGTACTTC.

In this sample, this clonotype turned up many times. The rearrangement joins TRBV6-1 to TRBJ2-7; D gene ambiguous. The CDR3 has 13 amino acids. Germline loops: CDR1 MNHNS, CDR2 SASEGT. The V gene lost 0 bases and the J gene lost 6 bases, with 9 bases spanning the gap. CDR3 nucleotide sequence: TGTGCCAGCAGTGAAGCGTTCCTGGGCGAGCAGTACTTC. Translation: CASSEAFLGEQYF.

The table lists this clonotype with many counts. The chain carries TRBV7-2 and TRBJ2-1; unclear D gene. Trimming shortened V by 4 bases and J by 2 bases, and 12 bases separated the two germline ends. The CDR3 runs 15 residues. Germline CDR1 and CDR2: SGHTA and FQGNSA. The CDR3: CASSSRRTPYNEQFF. In nucleotides, the CDR3 is TGTGCCAGCAGCTCGCGGCGGACCCCCTACAATGAGCAGTTCTTC.

V and J are TRBV20-1 and TRBJ2-7; TRBD2 aligns across 14 bases. The CDR3 extends over 18 amino acids. V lost 6 bases, J lost 0 bases, and 13 bases stayed unmatched. The germline V gene has CDR1 DFQATT and CDR2 SNEGSKA (reference sequence). The CDR3 DNA sequence: TGCAGTGCCCTGGGGACTAGCGGGAGAATAGGGGGCTCCTACGAGCAGTACTTC. This gives the protein CSALGTSGRIGGSYEQYF.

In this sample, this clonotype turned up many times. The J gene is TRBJ2-5, the V gene TRBV5-4, with D possibly matching TRBD1 (6 bases). The CDR3 runs to 12 residues. Deletions cut 4 bases from V and 4 bases from J, with 8 bases between. Germline V gives CDR1 SGHNT, CDR2 YYREEE (reference sequence). In DNA form, the CDR3 reads TGTGCCAGCAGCCTGGACAGAGAGACCCAGTACTTC. This gives the protein CASSLDRETQYF.

There are many counts of this clonotype. This chain connects TRBV28 to TRBJ1-5; D possibly corresponds to TRBD1 (5 bases). Germline V lookup: CDR1 MDHEN, CDR2 SYDVKM. The CDR3 extends over 12 amino acids. V was trimmed by 4 bases and J by 5 bases, leaving 6 bases between them. The CDR3 DNA reads as TGTGCCAGCAGTTCAGGGTATCAGCCCCAGCATTTT. Protein: CASSSGYQPQHF.

This chain uses TRBV29-1 with TRBJ1-2; TRBD1 aligns across 9 bases. This CDR3 region has 14 residues. Germline V lookup: CDR1 SQVTM, CDR2 ANQGSEA. Trimming removed 4 bases from V and 8 bases from J; junction bases left unmatched: 11. CDR3 sequence reads: CSVGTGAASYGYTF. The CDR3 coding sequence is TGCAGCGTTGGGACAGGGGCGGCTAGCTACGGCTACACCTTC.